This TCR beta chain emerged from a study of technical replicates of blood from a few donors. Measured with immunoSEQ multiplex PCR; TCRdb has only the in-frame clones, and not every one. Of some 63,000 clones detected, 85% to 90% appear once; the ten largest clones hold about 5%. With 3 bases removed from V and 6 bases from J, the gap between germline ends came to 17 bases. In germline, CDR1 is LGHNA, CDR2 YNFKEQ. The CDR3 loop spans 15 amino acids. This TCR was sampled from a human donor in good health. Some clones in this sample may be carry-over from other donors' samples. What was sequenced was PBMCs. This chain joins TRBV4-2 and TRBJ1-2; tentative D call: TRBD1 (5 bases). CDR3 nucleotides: TGTGCCAGCAGCCATATCGTCCCGGGGGGGAATGGCTACACCTTC. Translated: CASSHIVPGGNGYTF.